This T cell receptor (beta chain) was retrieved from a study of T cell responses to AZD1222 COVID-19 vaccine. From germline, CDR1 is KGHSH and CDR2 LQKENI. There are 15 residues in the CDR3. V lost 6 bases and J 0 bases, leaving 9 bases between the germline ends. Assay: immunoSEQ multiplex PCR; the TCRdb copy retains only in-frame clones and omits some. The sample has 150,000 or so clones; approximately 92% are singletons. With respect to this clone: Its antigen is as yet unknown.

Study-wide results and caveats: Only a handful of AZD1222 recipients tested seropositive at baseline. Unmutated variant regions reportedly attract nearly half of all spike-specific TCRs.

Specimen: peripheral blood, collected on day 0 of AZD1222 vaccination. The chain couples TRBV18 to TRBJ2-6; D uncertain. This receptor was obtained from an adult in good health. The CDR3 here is CASSPKISGANVLTF. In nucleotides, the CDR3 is TGTGCCAGCTCGCCCAAGATCTCTGGGGCCAACGTCCTGACTTTC.